The T cell receptor (beta chain) described here comes from a study of T cell changes during pregnancy in multiple sclerosis. Only in-frame clones appear in the TCRdb table, and some are missing; sequencing was by immunoSEQ multiplex PCR. The profile shows about 51,000 clones, 94% of them singletons. This CDR3 spans 14 amino acids. Germline V gives CDR1 SGHRS, CDR2 YFSETQ. V shed 2 bases and J 6 bases; nucleotides not matched to a gene: 8. This clone rates as medium-sized. This chain links TRBV5-1 with TRBJ2-7; the match to TRBD1 covers 7 bases. The clonotype originates from a female donor with multiple sclerosis, enrolled in a pregnancy study. Sequencing was performed on CD4+ T cells from peripheral blood mononuclear cells, taken in the second trimester of pregnancy. CDR3 sequence reads: CASSLQGPLGEQYF. The CDR3 DNA reads TGCGCCAGCAGCTTACAGGGGCCTCTGGGCGAGCAGTACTTC.